This T cell receptor (beta chain) was sequenced for a study of T cell repertoires in cytomegalovirus infection. Overall study: HLA-C-restricted CMV epitopes, recently identified, and well-studied HLA-B-restricted ones were used by the study. Matching HLA type, along with CMV infection, was indicated by public TCR beta signatures.

Study-level findings and limits: Summed frequency of public TCR beta families distinguished CMV carriers with the relevant HLA.

The CDR3 loop spans 14 amino acids. Germline V gives CDR1 SGHVS, CDR2 FNYEAQ. As regards this clonotype: Its antigen remains unknown. One end of the junction is discordant with germline, which a read error may explain.

TCRdb fed the reads into MiXCR, producing one record per CDR3 protein. This table holds approximately 770,000 distinct CDR3 sequences, around 29% found once. This sample comprised cultured CD8+ T cells from PBMCs, obtained from culture after CMV antigen stimulation. The V gene is TRBV7-6, the J gene TRBJ2-3; the D is unclear. The TCR sequence derives from a human donor in good health (CMV status not recorded). Some clones in this sample may be carry-over from other donors' samples. CDR3 sequence (DNA): TGTCCCAGCATCCCTTTCCTCCACACAGATACGCAGTATTTT. This gives the protein CPSIPFLHTDTQYF.